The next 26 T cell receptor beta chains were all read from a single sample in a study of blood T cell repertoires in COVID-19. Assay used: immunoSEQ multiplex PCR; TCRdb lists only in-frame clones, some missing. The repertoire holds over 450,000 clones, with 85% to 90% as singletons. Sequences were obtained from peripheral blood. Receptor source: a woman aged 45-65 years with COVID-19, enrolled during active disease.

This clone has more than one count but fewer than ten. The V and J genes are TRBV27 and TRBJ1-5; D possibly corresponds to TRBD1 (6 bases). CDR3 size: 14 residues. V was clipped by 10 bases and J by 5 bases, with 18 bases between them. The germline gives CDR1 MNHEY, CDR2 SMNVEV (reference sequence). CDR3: CANRKQGPHQPQHF. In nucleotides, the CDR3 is TGTGCCAACCGGAAACAGGGCCCACATCAGCCCCAGCATTTT.

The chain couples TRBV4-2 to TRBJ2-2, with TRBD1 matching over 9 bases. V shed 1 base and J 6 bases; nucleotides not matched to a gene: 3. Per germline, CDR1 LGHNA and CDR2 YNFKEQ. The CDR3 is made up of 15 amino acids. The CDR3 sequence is CASSQATGGAGELFF. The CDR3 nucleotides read TGTGCCAGCAGCCAAGCCACAGGGGGCGCCGGGGAGCTGTTTTTT.

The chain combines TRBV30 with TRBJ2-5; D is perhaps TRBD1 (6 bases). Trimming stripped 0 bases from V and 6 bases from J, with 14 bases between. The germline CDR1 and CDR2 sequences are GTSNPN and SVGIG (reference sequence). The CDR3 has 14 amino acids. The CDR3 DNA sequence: TGTGCCTGGAGTGTACAGGGTGGGCCGCAGACCCAGTACTTC. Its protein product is CAWSVQGGPQTQYF.

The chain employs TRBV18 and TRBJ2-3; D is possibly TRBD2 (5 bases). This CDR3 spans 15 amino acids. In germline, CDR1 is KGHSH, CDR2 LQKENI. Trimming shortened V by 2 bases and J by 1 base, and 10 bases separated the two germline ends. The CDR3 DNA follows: TGTGCCAGCTCACCATTGGCGGGCCGCACAGATACGCAGTATTTT. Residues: CASSPLAGRTDTQYF.

Here the CDR3 DNA reads TGTGCCACCAGTGACCCACAGGGGACGGATGAGCAGTTCTTC. This sequence encodes CATSDPQGTDEQFF. The chain is built from TRBV24-1 and TRBJ2-1; 7 nucleotides match TRBD1. Germline loops: CDR1 KGHDR, CDR2 SFDVKD. Germline trimming cut 4 bases from V and 8 bases from J; bases unmatched to any gene: 7. This CDR3 contains 14 residues.

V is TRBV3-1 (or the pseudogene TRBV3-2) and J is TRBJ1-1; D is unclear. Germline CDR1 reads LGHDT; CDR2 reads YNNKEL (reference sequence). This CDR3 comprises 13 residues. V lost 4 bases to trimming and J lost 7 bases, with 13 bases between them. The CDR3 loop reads CASSRGLSLEAFF. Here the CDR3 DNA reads TGTGCCAGCAGCCGAGGCCTCTCCCTTGAAGCTTTCTTT.

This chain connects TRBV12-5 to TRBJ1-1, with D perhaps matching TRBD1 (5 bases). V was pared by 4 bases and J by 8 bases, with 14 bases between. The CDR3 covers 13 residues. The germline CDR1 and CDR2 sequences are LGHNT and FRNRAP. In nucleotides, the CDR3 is TGTGCTAGTGGTTATACACTCGGGGGGGAAGCTTTCTTT. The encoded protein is CASGYTLGGEAFF.

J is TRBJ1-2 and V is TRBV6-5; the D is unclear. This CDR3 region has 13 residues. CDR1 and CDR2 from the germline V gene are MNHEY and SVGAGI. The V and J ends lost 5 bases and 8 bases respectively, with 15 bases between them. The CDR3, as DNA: TGTGCCAGCAGTCCCGACTGGAATAGGGGCTACACCTTC. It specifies CASSPDWNRGYTF.

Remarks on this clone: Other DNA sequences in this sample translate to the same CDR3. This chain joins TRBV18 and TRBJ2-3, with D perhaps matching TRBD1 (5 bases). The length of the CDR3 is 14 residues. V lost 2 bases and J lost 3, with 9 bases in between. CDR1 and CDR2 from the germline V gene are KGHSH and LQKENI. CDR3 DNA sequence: TGTGCCAGCTCACCAGGGGCGACAACAGATACGCAGTATTTT. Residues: CASSPGATTDTQYF.

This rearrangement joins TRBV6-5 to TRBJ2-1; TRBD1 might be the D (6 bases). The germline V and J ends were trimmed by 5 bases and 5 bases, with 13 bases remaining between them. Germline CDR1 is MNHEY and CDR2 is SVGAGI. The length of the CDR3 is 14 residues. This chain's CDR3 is CASSTRTANNEQFF. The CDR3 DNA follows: TGTGCCAGCAGTACTCGGACAGCTAACAATGAGCAGTTCTTC.

The CDR3 DNA reads as TGTGCCAGCAGTTCTCTAGGGGGTTCAGGATCCTACGAGCAGTACTTC. Amino acids: CASSSLGGSGSYEQYF. This sequence joins TRBV25-1 and TRBJ2-7; D might be TRBD1 (6 bases). CDR3 size: 16 residues. The ends were cut back, 5 bases at V and 1 base at J, with 18 bases in the middle. Germline CDR1 is MGHDK and CDR2 is SYGVNS.

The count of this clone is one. The CDR3 loop reads CASSLSGIIDYGYTF. In DNA form, the CDR3 reads TGTGCCAGCAGCTTGTCAGGGATAATTGACTATGGCTACACCTTC. The chain joins TRBV5-6 to TRBJ1-2; D may be TRBD1 (5 bases). The germline V and J ends were trimmed by 1 base and 3 bases, with 13 bases remaining between them. CDR3 length equals 15 residues. The germline CDR1 and CDR2 sequences are SGHDT and YYEEEE.

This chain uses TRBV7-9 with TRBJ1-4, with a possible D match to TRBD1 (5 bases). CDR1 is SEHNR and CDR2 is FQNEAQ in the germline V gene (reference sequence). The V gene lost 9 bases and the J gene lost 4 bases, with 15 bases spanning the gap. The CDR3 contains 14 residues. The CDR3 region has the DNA TGTGCCAGTGGGGTACAGGCGAATAATGAAAAACTGTTTTTT. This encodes CASGVQANNEKLFF.

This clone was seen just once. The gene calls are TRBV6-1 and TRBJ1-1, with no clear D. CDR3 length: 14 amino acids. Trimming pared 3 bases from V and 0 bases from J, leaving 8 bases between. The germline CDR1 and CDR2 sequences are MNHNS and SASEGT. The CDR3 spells CASSDSFLNTEAFF. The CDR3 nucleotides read TGTGCCAGCAGTGACAGTTTTTTGAACACTGAAGCTTTCTTT.

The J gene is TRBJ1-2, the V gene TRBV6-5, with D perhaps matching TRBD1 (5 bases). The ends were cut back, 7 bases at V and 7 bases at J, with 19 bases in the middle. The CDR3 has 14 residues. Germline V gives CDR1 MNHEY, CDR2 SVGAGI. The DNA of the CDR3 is TGTGCCAGCACCTCGCGGGGGGTTGAGGGTGGCTACACCTTC. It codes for CASTSRGVEGGYTF.

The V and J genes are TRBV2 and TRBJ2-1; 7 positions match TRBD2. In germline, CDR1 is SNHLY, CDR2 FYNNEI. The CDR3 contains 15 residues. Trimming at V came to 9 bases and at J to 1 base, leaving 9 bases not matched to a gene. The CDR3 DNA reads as TGTGCCAGGACCTCAGCGGGGCGATCCTACAATGAGCAGTTCTTC. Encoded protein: CARTSAGRSYNEQFF.

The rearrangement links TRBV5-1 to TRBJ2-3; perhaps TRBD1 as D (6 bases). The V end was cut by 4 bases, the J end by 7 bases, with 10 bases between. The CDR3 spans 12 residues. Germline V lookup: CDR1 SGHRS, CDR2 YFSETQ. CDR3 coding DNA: TGCGCCAGCAGCGCAGGGGCATATACGCAGTATTTT. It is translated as CASSAGAYTQYF. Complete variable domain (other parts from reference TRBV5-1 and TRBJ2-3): KAGVTQTPRYLIKTRGQQVTLSCSPISGHRSVSWYQQTPGQGLQFLFEYFSETQRNKGNFPGRFSGRQFSNSRSEMNVSTLELGDSALYLCASSAGAYTQYFGPGTRLTVL.

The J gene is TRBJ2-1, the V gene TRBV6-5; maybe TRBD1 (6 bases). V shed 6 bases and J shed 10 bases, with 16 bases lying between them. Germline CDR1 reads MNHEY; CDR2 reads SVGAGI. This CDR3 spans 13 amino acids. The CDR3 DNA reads TGTGCCAGCAGCCGCGCAGGGGTAGGGGAGCAGTTCTTC. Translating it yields CASSRAGVGEQFF.

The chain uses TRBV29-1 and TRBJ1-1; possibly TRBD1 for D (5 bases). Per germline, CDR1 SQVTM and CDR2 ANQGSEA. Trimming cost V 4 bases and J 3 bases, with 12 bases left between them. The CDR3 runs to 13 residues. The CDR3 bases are TGCAGCGTTGGTATTGCGGGGGACACTGAAGCTTTCTTT. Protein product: CSVGIAGDTEAFF.

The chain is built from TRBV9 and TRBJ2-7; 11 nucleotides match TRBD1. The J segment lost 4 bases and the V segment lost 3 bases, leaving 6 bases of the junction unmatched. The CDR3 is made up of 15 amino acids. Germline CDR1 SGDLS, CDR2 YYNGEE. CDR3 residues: CASSEGQGVGYEQYF. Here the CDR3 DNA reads TGTGCCAGCAGCGAGGGACAGGGGGTTGGATACGAGCAGTACTTC.

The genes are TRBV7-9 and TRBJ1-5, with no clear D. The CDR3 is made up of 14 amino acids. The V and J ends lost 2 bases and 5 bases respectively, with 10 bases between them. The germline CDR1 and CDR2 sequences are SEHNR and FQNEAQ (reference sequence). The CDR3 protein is CASSLSGNDQPQHF. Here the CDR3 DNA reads TGTGCCAGCAGCTTATCAGGAAACGATCAGCCCCAGCATTTT.

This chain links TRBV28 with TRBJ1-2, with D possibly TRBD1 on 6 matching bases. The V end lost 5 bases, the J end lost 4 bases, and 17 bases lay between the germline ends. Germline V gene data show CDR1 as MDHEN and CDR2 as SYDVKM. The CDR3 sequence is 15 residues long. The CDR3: CASSDRNRGGYGYTF. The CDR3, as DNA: TGTGCCAGCAGTGATAGAAATAGGGGGGGCTATGGCTACACCTTC.

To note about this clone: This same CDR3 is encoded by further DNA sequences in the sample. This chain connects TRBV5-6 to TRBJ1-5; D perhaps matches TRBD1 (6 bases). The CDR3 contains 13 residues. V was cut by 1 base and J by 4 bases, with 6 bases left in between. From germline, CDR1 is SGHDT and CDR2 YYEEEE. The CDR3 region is CASSLTGNQPQHF. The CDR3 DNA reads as TGTGCCAGCAGCTTGACAGGGAATCAGCCCCAGCATTTT.

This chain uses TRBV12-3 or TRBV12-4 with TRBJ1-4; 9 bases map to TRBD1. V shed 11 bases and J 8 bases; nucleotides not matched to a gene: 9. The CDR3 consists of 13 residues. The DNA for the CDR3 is TGTGCCTCACAAGGGACAGGGAGAGAAAAACTGTTTTTT. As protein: CASQGTGREKLFF.

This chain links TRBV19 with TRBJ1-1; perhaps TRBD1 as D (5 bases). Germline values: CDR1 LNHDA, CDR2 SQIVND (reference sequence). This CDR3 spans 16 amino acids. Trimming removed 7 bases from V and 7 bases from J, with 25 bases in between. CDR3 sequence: CASIEVGRAVESEAFF. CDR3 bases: TGTGCCAGTATCGAAGTCGGCAGGGCGGTAGAGAGTGAAGCTTTCTTT. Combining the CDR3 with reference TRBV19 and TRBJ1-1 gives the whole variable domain DGGITQSPKYLFRKEGQNVTLSCEQNLNHDAMYWYRQDPGQGLRLIYYSQIVNDFQKGDIAEGYSVSREKKESFPLTVTSAQKNPTAFYLCASIEVGRAVESEAFFGQGTRLTVV.

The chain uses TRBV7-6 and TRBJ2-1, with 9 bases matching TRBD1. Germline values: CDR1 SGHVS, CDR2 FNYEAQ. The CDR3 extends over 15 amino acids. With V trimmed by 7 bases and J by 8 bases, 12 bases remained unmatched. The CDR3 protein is CASTTGTGILHEQFF. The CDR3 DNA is TGTGCCAGCACCACCGGGACAGGGATTCTTCATGAGCAGTTCTTC.